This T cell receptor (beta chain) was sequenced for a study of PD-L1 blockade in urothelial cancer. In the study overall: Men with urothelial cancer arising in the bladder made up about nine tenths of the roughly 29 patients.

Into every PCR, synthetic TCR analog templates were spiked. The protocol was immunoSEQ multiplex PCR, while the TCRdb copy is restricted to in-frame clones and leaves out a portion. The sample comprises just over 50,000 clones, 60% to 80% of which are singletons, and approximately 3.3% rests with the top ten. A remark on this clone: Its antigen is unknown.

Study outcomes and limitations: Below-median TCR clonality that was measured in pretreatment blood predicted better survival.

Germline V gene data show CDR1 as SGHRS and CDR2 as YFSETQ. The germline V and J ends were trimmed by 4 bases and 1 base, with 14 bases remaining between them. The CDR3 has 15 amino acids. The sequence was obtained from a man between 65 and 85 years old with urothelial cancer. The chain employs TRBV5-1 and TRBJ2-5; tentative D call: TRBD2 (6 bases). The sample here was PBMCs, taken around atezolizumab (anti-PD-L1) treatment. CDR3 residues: CASSPSVGGQETQYF. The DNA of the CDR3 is TGCGCCAGCAGCCCGTCTGTCGGGGGCCAAGAGACCCAGTACTTC.